This T cell receptor (beta chain) was documented in a study of shared clonotypes between healthy human individuals. Study details: Used for every donor were three CD4 naive, three CD4 memory, two CD8 naive and one CD8 memory plate. Study results and limitations: Read depth was anticipated to influence clonotype sharing among donors. Four donors shared around 5% of their naive CD4 clonotypes. Rarefaction showed that sequencing of sorted subsets was incomplete (despite large depth).

CDR1 and CDR2 from the germline V gene are SGHTA and FQGNSA. The CDR3 is 15 residues long. V was trimmed by 4 bases and J by 7 bases, leaving 17 bases between them. Concerning this clone itself: What it binds is not known.

The assay was immunoSEQ multiplex PCR, and TCRdb's table has in-frame clones only and misses some. The profile shows about 2,200,000 clones, about 92% of them singletons. CD45RO-negative, CCR7-positively selected cells formed the naive CD8 fraction, excluding terminally differentiated effector memory CD45RA+ cells. The TCR originated in a man aged 18 to 35 in good health. Some clones in this sample may be carry-over from other donors' samples. This chain connects TRBV7-2 to TRBJ2-1; TRBD2 is a possible D gene (6 bases). The sequencing input was naive CD8+ T cells from PBMCs. The CDR3 loop is CASSSNRGIGNEQFF. CDR3 in DNA: TGTGCCAGCAGCTCCAACCGCGGGATTGGAAATGAGCAGTTCTTC. The full variable domain, rest sourced from reference TRBV7-2 and TRBJ2-1, is GAGVSQSPSNKVTEKGKDVELRCDPISGHTALYWYRQSLGQGLEFLIYFQGNSAPDKSGLPSDRFSAERTGGSVSTLTIQRTQQEDSAVYLCASSSNRGIGNEQFFGPGTRLTVL.